A selection of T cell receptor beta chains follows, all from one sample in a study of human T cells and chemical hapten exposure. One entry per CDR3 protein results from TCRdb running MiXCR on the RACE reads. The sample consists of about 340,000 distinct CDR3 sequences, about 7% of them appearing once. The sample consisted of whole blood, taken in connection with sensitization to the hapten diphenylcyclopropenone (DPC). All receptors come from a woman aged 18-29 years with alopecia areata. Some clones in this sample may be carry-over from other donors' samples. The CDR3 runs from the conserved cysteine through the conserved F or W. D genes are given only for firm matches. Clone size is stated in some rows and not others, as once, few, many or a class when expanded.

d_call,j_call,clone_size,cdr3_length,v_call,cdr3_nt,cdr3_aa
-,TRBJ1-1,few,13,TRBV6-5,TGTGCCAGCAGTTACGGGGGGGCCGGCGAAGCTTTCTTT,CASSYGGAGEAFF
-,TRBJ1-3,many,15,TRBV18,TGTGCCAGCTCACCTGCGTCGAGCTCTGGAAACACCATATATTTT,CASSPASSSGNTIYF
-,TRBJ1-2,-,12,TRBV20-1,TGCAGTGCTGGGGAGTTGAACTATGGCTACACCTTC,CSAGELNYGYTF
-,TRBJ1-3,few,15,TRBV6-6,TGTGCCAGCAGTTACTCAGAGAGCTCTGGAAACACCATATATTTT,CASSYSESSGNTIYF
-,TRBJ1-3,few,13,TRBV29-1,TGCAGCGTCGGCTACAGCGAAGGAAACACCATATATTTT,CSVGYSEGNTIYF
-,TRBJ2-2,-,14,TRBV2,TGTGCCAGCAGGACAGGCCCCTATTTCGGGGAGCTGTTTTTT,CASRTGPYFGELFF
-,TRBJ2-3,many,13,TRBV20-1,TGCAGTGCTAGAGAAGATAAAGCTAATGCGCAGTATTTT,CSAREDKANAQYF
TRBD1,TRBJ2-7,many,15,TRBV7-2,TGTGCCAGCAGCGTGGAGGGACAGGGTTTCCACGAGCAGTACTTC,CASSVEGQGFHEQYF
-,TRBJ1-3,-,17,TRBV4-1,TGCGCCAGCAGCCAAGTAGGCGGCGGGAGCTCTGGAAACACCATATATTTT,CASSQVGGGSSGNTIYF
-,TRBJ1-4,few,16,TRBV6-5,TGTGCCAGCACACCGGGGGCAGGGATGGATCGTATAGGGCTGTTTTTT,CASTPGAGMDRIGLFF
TRBD1,TRBJ1-2,many,14,TRBV28,TGTGCCAGCAGTTTAGGGACAGGATTTTATGGCTACACCTTC,CASSLGTGFYGYTF
TRBD2,TRBJ2-7,many,16,TRBV4-2,TGTGCCAGCAGCCAAGATCTGGCTAGCGGTTCCTACGAGCAGTACTTC,CASSQDLASGSYEQYF
-,TRBJ1-3,few,14,TRBV2,TGTGCCAGCAGTGTTGGCAAGCGCGGAAACACCATATATTTT,CASSVGKRGNTIYF
-,TRBJ1-1,few,11,TRBV6-1,TGTGCCAGCAGTGAAGTAGCTTGGGCTTTCTTT,CASSEVAWAFF